This TCR beta chain was obtained from a study of cytomegalovirus exposure and HLA in healthy donors. Study observations and caveats: Later analysis associated a missense DCLRE1C variant with TCR beta V- and J-gene trimming. An assumption of roughly uniform sequencing depth across donors underlay the presence/absence analyses. By a later analysis, the bulk of CMV-associated TCR beta chains appeared HLA-restricted.

Concerning this clone: The antigen is not known.

This PCR relied on a set of 60 Vbeta primers and 13 Jbeta primers. Sequenced by immunoSEQ multiplex PCR; TCRdb stores in-frame clones only, minus some. The repertoire holds over 200,000 clones, with 82% as singletons. Germline CDR1 reads MNHEY; CDR2 reads SMNVEV (reference sequence). CDR3 length: 15 amino acids. The V and J ends lost 5 bases and 8 bases respectively, with 19 bases between them. The specimen sequenced was PBMCs. The rearrangement links TRBV27 to TRBJ2-1; possible D gene TRBD2, 6 bases. The sequence was collected from a man aged 40-50 years in good health and CMV-seropositive. In nucleotides, the CDR3 is TGTGCCAGCAGTCCCTTAGCGGAGAGTCACTATGAGCAGTTCTTC. Its translation: CASSPLAESHYEQFF.